Shown below are 11 T cell receptor beta chains from a single sample sequenced in a study of blood T cells in healthy people across ages (dated by TCRdb to the mid-2010s). Libraries were constructed by 5' RACE. TCRdb lists the instrument as Illumina HiSeq 2500. A second PCR of roughly 6 to 11 cycles was run with a J-beta primer mix and a sample-barcoded 5' primer. TCRdb handled the public reads itself, with Q25 trimming in fastp and clone calling in MiXCR, and kept productive beta chains. One record per CDR3 amino acid sequence lists the most common genes and DNA. This sample lists 540,000 or so distinct CDR3 sequences; 47% were detected once. Around 25% of the sample is held by the ten biggest clonotypes. The sample comprised blood. The receptors originated from an elderly man in good health.

CDR3 protein: CASSPDLGEQFF. The DNA of the CDR3 is TGTGCCAGCAGCCCCGACCTGGGGGAGCAGTTCTTC. The rearrangement links TRBV7-8 to TRBJ2-1; D unclear. The CDR3 has 12 amino acids. The germline CDR1 and CDR2 sequences are SGHVS and FQNEAQ. V dropped 5 bases and J dropped 10 bases, with 12 bases sitting between them. The full variable domain, completed using reference TRBV7-8 and TRBJ2-1, is GAGVSQSPRYKVAKRGQDVALRCDPISGHVSLFWYQQALGQGPEFLTYFQNEAQLDKSGLPSDRFFAERPEGSVSTLKIQRTQQEDSAVYLCASSPDLGEQFFGPGTRLTVL.

The V gene is TRBV5-1, the J gene TRBJ2-3; D is undetermined. Germline CDR1 reads SGHRS; CDR2 reads YFSETQ. The CDR3 is 15 amino acids. Trimming stripped 3 bases from V and 5 bases from J, with 16 bases between. The CDR3 here is CASSSLGSQKDTQYF. The CDR3 DNA follows: TGCGCCAGCAGCTCTCTAGGGTCTCAGAAAGATACGCAGTATTTT.

This clonotype was seen a few times. The CDR3 DNA reads TGTGCCAGCAGCTTAATCGCCAGCGCGGATGGCTACACCTTC. This encodes CASSLIASADGYTF. The chain couples TRBV7-9 to TRBJ1-2; D remains unclear. Germline V CDR1 and CDR2: SEHNR, FQNEAQ (reference sequence). The CDR3 has 14 residues. Trimming pared 2 bases from V and 6 bases from J, leaving 13 bases between.

A few counts support this clonotype. V is TRBV20-1 and J is TRBJ2-1; 11 bases agree with TRBD2. V trimming: 1 base; J trimming: 7 bases; junction bases outside the gene matches: 6. Per germline, CDR1 DFQATT and CDR2 SNEGSKA (reference sequence). CDR3 length: 15 residues. The CDR3 sequence: CSARVAGGRHNEQFF. The CDR3, as DNA: TGCAGTGCTAGAGTAGCGGGGGGGCGTCATAATGAGCAGTTCTTC.

This clonotype was seen a few times. The chain is built from TRBV7-2 and TRBJ2-1; 11 positions agree with TRBD2. The germline V gene has CDR1 SGHTA and CDR2 FQGNSA. V was pared by 3 bases and J by 8 bases, with 9 bases of the junction left unmatched. CDR3 length: 16 amino acids. This chain's CDR3 is CASSFYSGRALDEQFF. DNA of the CDR3: TGTGCCAGCAGCTTTTATAGCGGGAGGGCCCTCGATGAGCAGTTCTTC. Drawing the rest from reference TRBV7-2 and TRBJ2-1, the complete variable domain is GAGVSQSPSNKVTEKGKDVELRCDPISGHTALYWYRQSLGQGLEFLIYFQGNSAPDKSGLPSDRFSAERTGGSVSTLTIQRTQQEDSAVYLCASSFYSGRALDEQFFGPGTRLTVL.

This clonotype was counted a single time. The rearrangement links TRBV12-3 or TRBV12-4 to TRBJ2-3; no firm D call. V dropped 4 bases and J dropped 0 bases, with 11 bases sitting between them. CDR3 length: 15 amino acids. CDR3: CASSWMATSTDTQYF. The CDR3 bases are TGTGCCAGCAGTTGGATGGCCACGAGCACAGATACGCAGTATTTT.

The CDR3 here is CASSPAGNPGGAEAFF. The CDR3 DNA reads TGCGCCAGCAGCCCCGCGGGCAACCCCGGAGGCGCTGAAGCTTTCTTT. The chain recombines TRBV4-1 with TRBJ1-1; no definite D call. V lost 4 bases to trimming and J lost 6 bases, with 21 bases between them. The length of the CDR3 is 16 residues. Per germline, CDR1 MGHRA and CDR2 YSYEKL.

The rearrangement links TRBV3-1 to TRBJ1-2; tentatively, D is TRBD1 (5 bases). Germline V lookup: CDR1 LGHDT, CDR2 YNNKEL (reference sequence). The CDR3 sequence is 15 residues long. V gave up 1 base and J gave up 4 bases, with 13 bases separating them. The CDR3 region is CASSQGAGQPYGYTF. The DNA for the CDR3 is TGTGCCAGCAGCCAAGGGGCGGGGCAGCCCTATGGCTACACCTTC.

This clonotype was seen only a few times. The chain has TRBV7-9 and TRBJ1-2; 7 nucleotides align to TRBD1. The germline CDR1 and CDR2 sequences are SEHNR and FQNEAQ (reference sequence). The CDR3 contains 15 residues. The ends lost 5 bases at V and 1 base at J; junction bases unmatched: 7. CDR3 DNA: TGTGCCAGCAGCGACGGACAGGCGGATAACTATGGCTACACCTTC. Amino acids: CASSDGQADNYGYTF.

This chain uses TRBV9 with TRBJ2-1; 11 bases line up with TRBD2. The V gene's germline CDR1 is SGDLS and CDR2 YYNGEE. This CDR3 region has 18 residues. The ends lost 4 bases at V and 7 bases at J; junction bases unmatched: 16. Here the CDR3 reads CASSPRIAGGTPWNEQFF. The DNA for the CDR3 is TGTGCCAGCAGCCCGCGGATAGCGGGGGGGACCCCTTGGAATGAGCAGTTCTTC. Full variable domain (rest looked up from reference TRBV9 and TRBJ2-1): DSGVTQTPKHLITATGQRVTLRCSPRSGDLSVYWYQQSLDQGLQFLIQYYNGEERAKGNILERFSAQQFPDLHSELNLSSLELGDSALYFCASSPRIAGGTPWNEQFFGPGTRLTVL.

The chain couples TRBV7-2 to TRBJ2-3; tentative D call: TRBD2 (5 bases). This CDR3 has 16 residues. Germline loops: CDR1 SGHTA, CDR2 FQGNSA. Trimming left V 5 bases short and J 1 base short, with 16 bases between. This chain's CDR3 is CASSPGRGTGTDTQYF. In nucleotides, the CDR3 is TGTGCCAGCAGCCCGGGCCGGGGAACGGGCACAGATACGCAGTATTTT.